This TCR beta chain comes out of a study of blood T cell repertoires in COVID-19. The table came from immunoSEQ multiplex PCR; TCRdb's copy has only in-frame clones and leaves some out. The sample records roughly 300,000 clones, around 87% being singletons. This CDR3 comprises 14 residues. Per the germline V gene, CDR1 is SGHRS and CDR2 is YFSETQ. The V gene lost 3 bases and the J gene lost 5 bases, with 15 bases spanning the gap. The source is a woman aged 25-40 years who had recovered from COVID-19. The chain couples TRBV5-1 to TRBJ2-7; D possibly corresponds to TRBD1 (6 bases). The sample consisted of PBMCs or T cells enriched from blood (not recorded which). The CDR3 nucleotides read TGCGCCAGCAGCTCGTCTACAGGGACGGACGAGCAGTACTTC. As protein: CASSSSTGTDEQYF. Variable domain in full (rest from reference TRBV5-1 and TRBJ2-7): KAGVTQTPRYLIKTRGQQVTLSCSPISGHRSVSWYQQTPGQGLQFLFEYFSETQRNKGNFPGRFSGRQFSNSRSEMNVSTLELGDSALYLCASSSSTGTDEQYFGPGTRLTVT.